The subject of this entry is one T cell receptor beta chain. Its antigen remains unknown. The sample is drawn from a study of human CD8 memory T cell subsets. CDR3 length: 13 amino acids. The germline CDR1 and CDR2 sequences are SSHAT and FNYEAQ (reference sequence). General study points: Chao1 estimates hinted that stem-like memory T cells outstripped precursor exhausted T cells in diversity.

A UMI-labeled 5' RACE approach was the method that produced the TCR beta libraries. TCRdb re-called the 5' RACE reads; one entry per CDR3 protein, DNA not given. Its listing shows more than 6,500 distinct CDR3 sequences. Exhausted-like traits marked the TPEX cells, which were CCR7+ PD-1+ TIGIT+ early memory CD8+ T cells. Sequencing used CD8+ T cells from PBMCs. The rearrangement links TRBV7-7 to TRBJ2-3; TCRdb designates TRBD1, a call that cannot be tested without DNA. The receptor was isolated from a human donor in good health. Here the CDR3 reads CASSLAQADTQYF.